This record covers a single TCR beta chain. The data are from a study of T cell changes during pregnancy in multiple sclerosis. Measured with immunoSEQ multiplex PCR; TCRdb has only the in-frame clones, and not every one. In the table there are fewer than 70,000 clones, approximately 91% of which are singletons. This clonotype originated in a female donor with multiple sclerosis, enrolled in a pregnancy study. This material consisted of peripheral blood, taken in the third trimester of pregnancy.

The CDR3 DNA is TGTGCCAGCAGTCCAACGTTCAGTCAGGGGACCGGGCTGAACGAGCAGTACTTC. It codes for CASSPTFSQGTGLNEQYF. The chain links TRBV27 to TRBJ2-7, with TRBD1 as a possible D gene (6 bases). The CDR3 covers 18 residues. Looked up from germline, CDR1 is MNHEY and CDR2 is SMNVEV (reference sequence). V was pared by 5 bases and J by 5 bases, with 28 bases between.